These 30 T cell receptor beta chains came from one sample sequenced in a study of T cells expressing NK-cell markers. TCRdb reprocessed the 5' RACE reads and stores each CDR3 protein as one record, lacking DNA. This table holds roughly 420,000 distinct CDR3 sequences. Sequenced input: blood T cells: a sorted CD56 or NKG2C T cell subset, CD4+ or CD8+ T cells, or bulk PBMC T cells (not recorded which). These receptors all stem from a woman aged 18 to 69 in good health.

The chain joins TRBV28 to TRBJ2-3; there is no DNA to check the TCRdb D call of TRBD1. CDR1 and CDR2 from the germline V gene are MDHEN and SYDVKM. This CDR3 contains 15 residues. The CDR3 sequence: CASSPSGGPTDTQYF.

The chain combines TRBV10-3 with TRBJ1-1; TCRdb's D call, TRBD1, is unchecked because there is no DNA. There are 15 residues in the CDR3. The V gene's germline CDR1 is ENHRY and CDR2 SYGVKD. The CDR3 loop is CAISAIPDRNTEAFF.

The genes are TRBV6-1 and TRBJ1-6. This CDR3 is 15 amino acids long. Germline V lookup: CDR1 MNHNS, CDR2 SASEGT. The CDR3 protein is CASSTRLNPNSPLHF.

This chain uses TRBV20-1 with TRBJ1-2; TCRdb's assignment of TRBD1 cannot be checked, as there is no DNA. Germline CDR1 reads DFQATT; CDR2 reads SNEGSKA (reference sequence). CDR3 length equals 15 residues. The CDR3 protein is CSARDLGGRIYGYTF.

The chain is built from TRBV20-1 and TRBJ2-7; the TRBD1 assignment by TCRdb is unverifiable without DNA. Germline CDR1 is DFQATT and CDR2 is SNEGSKA (reference sequence). The CDR3 has 14 amino acids. The CDR3 loop reads CSANDPEGQYEQYF.

This chain uses TRBV6-2 or TRBV6-3 with TRBJ2-1; TCRdb calls TRBD2, which cannot be checked without DNA. The CDR3 is 17 residues long. Germline V CDR1 and CDR2: MNHEY, SVGEGT. The CDR3 sequence is CASTPRAGGRSYNEQFF.

The chain couples TRBV28 to TRBJ2-3; the TCRdb D gene call, TRBD1, has no DNA to confirm it. The CDR3 consists of 15 residues. Germline values: CDR1 MDHEN, CDR2 SYDVKM. Here the CDR3 reads CASSWSTGYTDTQYF. The full variable domain, completed using reference TRBV28 and TRBJ2-3, is DVKVTQSSRYLVKRTGEKVFLECVQDMDHENMFWYRQDPGLGLRLIYFSYDVKMKEKGDIPEGYSVSREKKERFSLILESASTNQTSMYLCASSWSTGYTDTQYFGPGTRLTVL.

The chain uses TRBV2 and TRBJ2-2; TCRdb picks TRBD2, but there is no DNA to check that call. CDR3 length: 15 amino acids. CDR1 and CDR2 from the germline V gene are SNHLY and FYNNEI. This CDR3 reads CASSLAGAPTGELFF.

The chain is built from TRBV7-2 and TRBJ2-1; the TRBD2 assignment by TCRdb is unverifiable without DNA. CDR3 length: 13 amino acids. CDR1 is SGHTA and CDR2 is FQGNSA in the germline V gene. CDR3 region: CASSLSGEGEQFF. Variable domain in full (rest from reference TRBV7-2 and TRBJ2-1): GAGVSQSPSNKVTEKGKDVELRCDPISGHTALYWYRQSLGQGLEFLIYFQGNSAPDKSGLPSDRFSAERTGGSVSTLTIQRTQQEDSAVYLCASSLSGEGEQFFGPGTRLTVL.

The V call is TRBV12-3 or TRBV12-4, the J call TRBJ2-1. CDR3 length equals 14 residues. This CDR3 is CASMRQGSYNEQFF.

The chain is built from TRBV20-1 and TRBJ1-2. Germline V gene lookup returns CDR1 DFQATT and CDR2 SNEGSKA (reference sequence). The CDR3 is made up of 12 amino acids. CDR3 sequence reads: CSASEGYYGYTF.

The chain recombines TRBV9 with TRBJ1-1; TCRdb designates TRBD1, a call that cannot be tested without DNA. The CDR3 contains 12 residues. Germline V gene sequence: CDR1 SGDLS, CDR2 YYNGEE. The CDR3 loop is CASGTVNTEAFF.

CDR3 loop: CASSLPRVGRADTQYF. V and J are TRBV12-3 or TRBV12-4 and TRBJ2-3; TCRdb's assignment of TRBD1 cannot be checked, as there is no DNA. The CDR3 runs 16 residues.

The chain is built from TRBV23-1 and TRBJ1-6; the TRBD1 assignment by TCRdb is unverifiable without DNA. TRBV23-1 is treated as an ORF (open reading frame) with a function not yet certain. CDR3 size: 15 residues. CDR3 sequence: CASSRGRGDNSPLHF.

The chain uses TRBV5-6 and TRBJ1-1. Germline loops: CDR1 SGHDT, CDR2 YYEEEE. This CDR3 has 12 amino acids. CDR3: CASSLPATEAFF.

The chain joins TRBV15 to TRBJ1-4. Germline V gene lookup returns CDR1 LNHNV and CDR2 YYDKDF (reference sequence). The CDR3 consists of 15 residues. The CDR3 reads CATSRDPSENEKLFF.

The chain uses TRBV18 and TRBJ2-5. Per germline, CDR1 KGHSH and CDR2 LQKENI. CDR3 length: 14 amino acids. This CDR3 reads CASSPGPTQETQYF.

This chain connects TRBV6-5 to TRBJ1-3. This CDR3 region has 15 residues. Germline loops: CDR1 MNHEY, CDR2 SVGAGI. Here the CDR3 reads CASSYSLDLGNTIYF.

The V and J genes are TRBV10-2 and TRBJ2-3. This CDR3 spans 14 amino acids. CDR1 and CDR2 (germline): WSHSY, SAAADI. CDR3 amino acids: CASRPIKLVDTQYF.

The chain combines TRBV12-3 or TRBV12-4 with TRBJ2-1; TCRdb's D call, TRBD2, is unchecked because there is no DNA. This CDR3 region has 17 residues. This CDR3 is CASRRKGTSGSYNEQFF.

The chain carries TRBV12-3 or TRBV12-4 and TRBJ2-1. The CDR3 is 16 residues long. The CDR3 is CASSLELGSTFDEQFF.

The chain couples TRBV10-3 to TRBJ2-5; TCRdb reports TRBD2, a call that lacks DNA to check it against. Germline V gives CDR1 ENHRY, CDR2 SYGVKD. The CDR3 has 18 amino acids. CDR3 amino acids: CAISESLALAGGQETQYF.

Here the CDR3 reads CSVEDPRGNLNEQFF. The chain links TRBV29-1 to TRBJ2-1; TCRdb outputs TRBD2, but without DNA this stays unchecked. Germline CDR1 and CDR2: SQVTM and ANQGSEA. The CDR3 is 15 residues long.

The CDR3 region is CASSLVAQGSDTEAFF. The chain combines TRBV7-8 with TRBJ1-1; TCRdb's D call of TRBD1 is untestable without DNA. This CDR3 is built from 16 residues. The germline V gene has CDR1 SGHVS and CDR2 FQNEAQ.

The chain combines TRBV20-1 with TRBJ2-2; TCRdb selects TRBD1, and the lack of DNA leaves this call unchecked. This CDR3 contains 13 residues. Looked up from germline, CDR1 is DFQATT and CDR2 is SNEGSKA (reference sequence). This CDR3 is CSVSGANTGELFF.

V usage is TRBV27 and J usage is TRBJ2-3; TCRdb outputs TRBD1, but without DNA this stays unchecked. CDR1 and CDR2 from the germline V gene are MNHEY and SMNVEV (reference sequence). This CDR3 is 14 amino acids long. CDR3 protein: CASSNDRGRDTQYF.

The J gene is TRBJ1-5, the V gene TRBV12-3 or TRBV12-4; TCRdb designates TRBD1, a call that cannot be tested without DNA. The length of the CDR3 is 14 residues. The CDR3: CASRGQGDNQPQHF.

This chain links TRBV29-1 with TRBJ2-7; the TCRdb D gene call, TRBD1, has no DNA to confirm it. Germline CDR1 SQVTM, CDR2 ANQGSEA. The CDR3 runs to 11 residues. The chain's CDR3 is CSVGHSSEQYF.

The chain uses TRBV10-1 and TRBJ2-3; TCRdb lists TRBD1, though no DNA is available to test this call. This CDR3 comprises 14 residues. Germline V lookup: CDR1 WNHNN, CDR2 SYGVQD (reference sequence). The CDR3 loop reads CASTGDSSTDTQYF.

The V and J genes are TRBV5-5 and TRBJ2-3; TCRdb names TRBD2, which stays unverified in the absence of DNA. The CDR3 totals 14 residues. The V gene's germline CDR1 is SGHKS and CDR2 YYEKEE (reference sequence). CDR3 sequence reads: CASSEAGAVDTQYF.